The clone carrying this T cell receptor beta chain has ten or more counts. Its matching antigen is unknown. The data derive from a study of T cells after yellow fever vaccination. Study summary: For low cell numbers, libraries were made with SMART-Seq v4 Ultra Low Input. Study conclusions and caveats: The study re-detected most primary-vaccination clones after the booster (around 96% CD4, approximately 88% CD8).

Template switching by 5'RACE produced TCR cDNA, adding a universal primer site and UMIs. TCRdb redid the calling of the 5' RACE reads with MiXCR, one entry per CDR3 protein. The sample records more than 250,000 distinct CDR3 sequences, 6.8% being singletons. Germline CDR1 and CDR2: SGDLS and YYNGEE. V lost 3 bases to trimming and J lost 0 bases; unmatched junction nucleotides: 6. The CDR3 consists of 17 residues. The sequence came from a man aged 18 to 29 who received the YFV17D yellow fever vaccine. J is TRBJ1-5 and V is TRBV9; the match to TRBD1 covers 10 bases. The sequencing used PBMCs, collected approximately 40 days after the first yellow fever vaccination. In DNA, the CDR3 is TGTGCCAGCAGCGCCGGGACAGGGGTTGGTAGCAATCAGCCCCAGCATTTT. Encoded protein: CASSAGTGVGSNQPQHF. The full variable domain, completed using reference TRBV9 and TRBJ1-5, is DSGVTQTPKHLITATGQRVTLRCSPRSGDLSVYWYQQSLDQGLQFLIQYYNGEERAKGNILERFSAQQFPDLHSELNLSSLELGDSALYFCASSAGTGVGSNQPQHFGDGTRLSIL.